The clone carrying this T cell receptor beta chain has a handful of counts. The antigen is undetermined. These data are taken from a study of blood T cells in healthy people across ages. Together with a sample-barcoded 5' primer, a J-beta primer mix was included in a second PCR lasting roughly 7 to 11 cycles. Every molecule of cDNA carried a tag from a template-switch adaptor with 12 random nucleotides. Each CDR3 protein is one row after TCRdb ran MiXCR on the 5' RACE reads. The data contain 1.5 million or so distinct CDR3 sequences, about 42% of them singletons. Study-level points and caveats: No conclusive comparison of naive versus antigen-experienced cells was possible with unsorted PBMCs. Measured against age, TCR beta diversity per million T cells decreased in a roughly linear manner.

A minimum of 5 micrograms of total RNA was extracted per sample. The germline V gene encodes CDR1 MNHEY and CDR2 SMNVEV (reference sequence). V lost 8 bases to trimming and J lost 3 bases, with 16 bases between them. The CDR3 is made up of 14 amino acids. Sequencing was carried out using blood. The sequence came from a woman aged 18-35 years in good health. The genes are TRBV27 and TRBJ2-5; the D gene is possibly TRBD2 (5 bases). The CDR3 spells CASGPWSGKETQYF. CDR3 nucleotide sequence: TGTGCCAGCGGCCCCTGGAGCGGAAAAGAGACCCAGTACTTC.